This TCR beta chain was captured in a study of blood T cells in healthy people across ages. Points from the study as a whole: Relative to aged donors, long-lived donors carried more naive CD4+ cells and displayed higher diversity.

CDR1 DFQATT and CDR2 SNEGSKA come from the germline V gene (reference sequence). The CDR3 is 15 amino acids. Trimming removed 3 bases from V and 7 bases from J, with 22 bases in between. A second roughly 6 to 12 cycle PCR used barcoded and J-beta primers. A 12-random-nucleotide template-switch adaptor tagged each cDNA molecule. TCRdb used MiXCR to reprocess the 5' RACE reads, holding one entry per CDR3 protein. The sample has more than 650,000 distinct CDR3 sequences; about a fifth are singletons. This clonotype was observed a handful of times. Its antigen is still unknown. Every donor gave ten milliliters of peripheral blood.

The clonotype originates from a man between 65 and 85 years old in good health. The chain carries TRBV20-1 and TRBJ2-7; D is ambiguous. The sequencing input was blood. CDR3 nucleotides: TGCAGTGCTAGCGCCATCCGCGACGACGAGTTAGAGCAGTACTTC. Translation: CSASAIRDDELEQYF.